This T cell receptor beta chain was documented in a study of OX40 agonist ivuxolimab in advanced cancers. Whole-study findings and limits: On average, CD8+ T cells showed a greater number of expanded clones than CD4+.

V lost 5 bases to trimming and J lost 7 bases; unmatched junction nucleotides: 13. Per the germline V gene, CDR1 is SGHVS and CDR2 is FQNEAQ. The CDR3 consists of 16 residues. As for this clone: Antigen unknown.

Generated by immunoSEQ multiplex PCR, the TCRdb table keeps only in-frame clones and is missing some. The sample includes roughly 35,000 clones, under 90% seen only once; the top ten take 1.3% to 1.5%. The origin of this receptor is an adult with an advanced solid tumor such as melanoma, head and neck, liver or kidney cancer. This chain connects TRBV7-8 to TRBJ1-4, with 7 bases fitting TRBD1. This material consisted of CD4+ or CD8+ T cells sorted from blood, taken in a trial of the OX40 agonist ivuxolimab. The CDR3 coding sequence is TGTGCCAGCAGCCGAGAGGGACGGGACAGCCCTGAAAAACTGTTTTTT. This gives the protein CASSREGRDSPEKLFF.